The present T cell receptor beta chain was sequenced within a study of T cell changes during pregnancy in multiple sclerosis. The repertoire was sequenced with immunoSEQ multiplex PCR; TCRdb's copy has only in-frame clones and lacks some. The table lists about 70,000 clones, roughly 94% of them singletons, with about 0.61% in the top ten. V was trimmed by 2 bases and J by 3 bases, leaving 11 bases between them. This CDR3 comprises 15 residues. The germline CDR1 and CDR2 sequences are MNHNY and SVGAGI (reference sequence). The TCR was taken from a female donor with multiple sclerosis, enrolled in a pregnancy study. This sequence joins TRBV6-6 and TRBJ1-5, with a weak D call TRBD1 (5 bases). Sequenced here: peripheral blood, sampled in the third trimester of pregnancy. CDR3 DNA: TGTGCCAGCAGTTACAATGGGGGGAACAATCAGCCCCAGCATTTT. Translated: CASSYNGGNNQPQHF.